Each of the 9 T cell receptor beta chains below was sequenced from the same sample in a study of CD8+ T cells in alopecia areata (dated by TCRdb to between 2018 and 2020). In the paper's terms, the treatment or condition label means: oral pan-JAK inhibitor, 5-10 mg twice daily. The receptor library was made with the immunoSEQ multiplex PCR assay. For TCR sequencing, RNA was extracted from every sample and reverse transcribed into cDNA to serve as template. TCRdb retrieved this table from immuneACCESS and kept in-frame rearrangements only. Not all clones are present; in checked studies, unresolved V genes account for under half, and no reason is known for the remainder. This sample gives over 90,000 clones in total; approximately 84% of them show up just once. The ten biggest clones cover 11% of the sample. This specimen consisted of CD8+ T cells sorted from blood, obtained between weeks 30 and 35, from a patient treated with tofacitinib. These receptors originate from a human donor with alopecia areata.

The rearrangement links TRBV4-1 to TRBJ2-1, with 15 bases identical to TRBD2. Germline-derived CDR1 and CDR2 are MGHRA and YSYEKL. J lost 7 bases, V lost 4 bases, and 8 bases had no gene match. This CDR3 has 17 residues. Here the CDR3 DNA reads TGCGCCAGCAGCCCCCGGACTAGCGGGGGGGCAAGGAATGAGCAGTTCTTC. Residues: CASSPRTSGGARNEQFF.

The chain recombines TRBV12-5 with TRBJ1-2; D gene uncertain. The CDR3 is 13 residues long. V lost 1 base and J lost 4, with 7 bases in between. The germline CDR1 and CDR2 sequences are LGHNT and FRNRAP. This CDR3 is CASGLGLGYGYTF. CDR3 DNA sequence: TGTGCTAGTGGTTTGGGGTTAGGCTATGGCTACACCTTC.

The rearrangement uses TRBV15 and TRBJ2-7; possibly TRBD1 for D (6 bases). The CDR3 spans 16 residues. The V end was cut by 2 bases, the J end by 3 bases, with 17 bases between. Germline CDR1 reads LNHNV; CDR2 reads YYDKDF (reference sequence). The CDR3 coding sequence is TGTGCCACCAGCAGACCCCGGACAGCGAGAAACTACGAGCAGTACTTC. It yields the protein CATSRPRTARNYEQYF.

The V and J genes are TRBV29-1 and TRBJ2-1, with 13 bases aligning to TRBD2. Per the germline V gene, CDR1 is SQVTM and CDR2 is ANQGSEA. The CDR3 runs 15 residues. V gave up 3 bases and J gave up 9 bases; unmatched junction bases: 8. CDR3 coding DNA: TGCAGCGTTGAGATTGGACTAGCGGGAGACGGTGAGCAGTTCTTC. Translation: CSVEIGLAGDGEQFF.

This clone turned up a few times. This sequence joins TRBV4-2 and TRBJ2-3, with TRBD2 identical over 7 bases. V trimming: 1 base; J trimming: 0 bases; junction bases outside the gene matches: 7. This CDR3 is built from 17 residues. Germline V gene data show CDR1 as LGHNA and CDR2 as YNFKEQ. This CDR3 reads CASSQGIAGSSTDTQYF. CDR3 DNA sequence: TGTGCCAGCAGCCAAGGGATAGCGGGCTCTAGCACAGATACGCAGTATTTT.

The chain carries TRBV18 and TRBJ2-3, with TRBD2 matching 13 bases. The germline V gene has CDR1 KGHSH and CDR2 LQKENI. V lost 3 bases to trimming and J lost 6 bases; unmatched junction nucleotides: 9. This CDR3 comprises 17 residues. CDR3 coding DNA: TGTGCCAGCTCACCGATGACTAGCGGGGGGAAGGAGGATACGCAGTATTTT. This codes for CASSPMTSGGKEDTQYF.

The chain employs TRBV27 and TRBJ2-7, with D perhaps TRBD1 (5 bases). Germline V gene sequence: CDR1 MNHEY, CDR2 SMNVEV (reference sequence). V shed 1 base and J shed 0 bases, with 13 bases lying between them. There are 16 residues in the CDR3. CDR3 residues: CASSLFARASSYEQYF. The CDR3 coding sequence is TGTGCCAGCAGTTTATTCGCCAGGGCCAGCTCCTACGAGCAGTACTTC.

The gene calls are TRBV5-6 and TRBJ1-2, with D unresolved. V was shortened by 1 base and J by 0 bases, with 10 bases between the two germline ends. Looked up from germline, CDR1 is SGHDT and CDR2 is YYEEEE. There are 15 residues in the CDR3. This chain's CDR3 is CASSLRHKPNYGYTF. DNA of the CDR3: TGTGCCAGCAGCTTGCGGCATAAACCTAACTATGGCTACACCTTC.

The chain uses TRBV29-1 and TRBJ1-2; D is uncertain. Germline loops: CDR1 SQVTM, CDR2 ANQGSEA. The CDR3 sequence is 19 residues long. V was trimmed by 1 base and J by 0 bases, leaving 24 bases between them. The CDR3 DNA follows: TGCAGCGTTGAAGCGAACCTCAAGGAGGCCAAGCGGCCTAACTATGGCTACACCTTC. It yields the protein CSVEANLKEAKRPNYGYTF.